The 32 T cell receptor beta chains in this list originate from one sample, sequenced in a study of response to subunit inactivated influenza vaccine. Each CDR3 protein is one row after TCRdb ran MiXCR on the RT-PCR reads. The profile shows some 150,000 distinct CDR3 sequences, approximately 12% of them singletons. The sample also formed part of further work on T cells expressing NK-cell markers. Per that study: The authors made TCR beta cDNA libraries by 5'RACE template switching. This switching added a universal primer site and UMIs.

The sample here was CD8+ T cells sorted from PBMCs, taken about 12 days after vaccination. The origin of the receptors is a man over 45 who received an inactivated influenza vaccine.

The table lists this clonotype with many counts. The chain combines TRBV4-1 with TRBJ1-2, with TRBD1 as a possible D gene (5 bases). Germline CDR1 and CDR2: MGHRA and YSYEKL. Trimming left V 0 bases short and J 3 bases short, with 11 bases between. The CDR3 totals 15 residues. The DNA of the CDR3 is TGCGCCAGCAGCCAAGATTGGGACGGCTACTATGGCTACACCTTC. Translating gives CASSQDWDGYYGYTF.

The chain links TRBV11-3 to TRBJ2-1; 13 positions match TRBD2. Germline values: CDR1 SGHNT, CDR2 YENEEA. V lost 5 bases and J lost 3; bases outside the gene matches: 4. The CDR3 length is 16 residues. The CDR3 DNA reads as TGTGCCAGCAGCCTAGGGACTAGCGGGATCTACAATGAGCAGTTCTTC. Protein product: CASSLGTSGIYNEQFF.

The V and J genes are TRBV9 and TRBJ1-1, with D tentatively TRBD1 (5 bases). The germline gives CDR1 SGDLS, CDR2 YYNGEE. CDR3 length: 14 residues. Trimming took off 3 bases at V and 1 base at J, with 10 bases between the two ends. Here the CDR3 DNA reads TGTGCCAGCAGCGGACAGATTACGAACACTGAAGCTTTCTTT. As protein: CASSGQITNTEAFF.

In its sample, this clonotype was seen many times. The rearrangement joins TRBV11-2 to TRBJ1-3; the D is unclear. The CDR3 length is 14 residues. With 5 bases removed from V and 2 bases from J, the gap between germline ends came to 10 bases. Germline-derived CDR1 and CDR2 are SGHAT and FQNNGV. The CDR3 loop is CASSRPMAGNTIYF. In DNA, the CDR3 is TGTGCCAGCAGCCGGCCTATGGCTGGAAACACCATATATTTT.

The J gene is TRBJ1-5, the V gene TRBV28; D is uncertain. The germline CDR1 and CDR2 sequences are MDHEN and SYDVKM. The CDR3 loop spans 14 amino acids. V dropped 8 bases and J dropped 6 bases, with 17 bases sitting between them. The CDR3 DNA follows: TGTGCCAGCCGAGCAGCAGGTAGCGCTCAGCCCCAGCATTTT. Its translation is CASRAAGSAQPQHF.

This clonotype showed up just a few times. The genes are TRBV10-2 and TRBJ2-3, with D possibly TRBD2 on 7 matching bases. The CDR3 sequence is 15 residues long. Trimming stripped 0 bases from V and 4 bases from J, with 11 bases between. From germline, CDR1 is WSHSY and CDR2 SAAADI. The CDR3 reads CASSESAGAADTQYF. The CDR3 nucleotides are TGCGCCAGCAGTGAGTCGGCGGGGGCTGCAGATACGCAGTATTTT.

The CDR3 spells CSARDWGTKGEGRVKGSPLHF. As DNA, the CDR3 is TGCAGTGCTAGAGATTGGGGGACTAAGGGGGAGGGAAGGGTTAAAGGATCACCCCTCCACTTT. This sequence joins TRBV20-1 and TRBJ1-6, with D maybe TRBD1 (6 bases). The V gene lost 0 bases and the J gene lost 10 bases, with 34 bases spanning the gap. The CDR3 loop spans 21 amino acids. The germline V gene encodes CDR1 DFQATT and CDR2 SNEGSKA (reference sequence).

Only a few counts were recorded for this clonotype. The J gene is TRBJ1-5, the V gene TRBV20-1, with TRBD1 as a possible D gene (6 bases). Trimming pared 0 bases from V and 5 bases from J, leaving 11 bases between. The CDR3 length is 14 residues. Germline loops: CDR1 DFQATT, CDR2 SNEGSKA (reference sequence). The CDR3 nucleotides are TGCAGTGCTAGAGATGACCAGGGGTATCAGCCCCAGCATTTT. Translation: CSARDDQGYQPQHF.

This clonotype came up a few times. This chain joins TRBV15 and TRBJ2-1; the match to TRBD2 covers 7 bases. This CDR3 contains 15 residues. The trim removed 2 bases at V and 6 bases at J, leaving 7 bases unmatched. Germline CDR1 reads LNHNV; CDR2 reads YYDKDF (reference sequence). The CDR3 DNA is TGTGCCACCAGCAGATCACTAGCGTCCGCCAATGAGCAGTTCTTC. Encoded protein: CATSRSLASANEQFF.

In its sample, this clonotype was seen a few times. The chain joins TRBV7-2 to TRBJ2-7; a possible D gene is TRBD2 (6 bases). The V end was cut by 8 bases, the J end by 2 bases, with 25 bases between. Looked up from germline, CDR1 is SGHTA and CDR2 is FQGNSA. CDR3 length: 17 amino acids. CDR3 protein: CASSLTSGPPSTYEQYF. CDR3 nucleotides: TGTGCCAGCTCCCTCACAAGCGGGCCTCCTTCCACCTACGAGCAGTACTTC.

This clonotype was seen a handful of times. The chain uses TRBV20-1 and TRBJ1-1; D ambiguous. The CDR3 spans 11 residues. Germline CDR1 is DFQATT and CDR2 is SNEGSKA (reference sequence). The CDR3 protein is CSLFRGAEAFF. The CDR3 DNA reads TGCAGCCTCTTCCGAGGAGCTGAAGCTTTCTTT.

This chain links TRBV5-4 with TRBJ2-3; D may correspond to TRBD1 or TRBD2 (5 bases each). Trimming stripped 4 bases from V and 6 bases from J, with 9 bases between. This CDR3 region has 12 residues. Germline V gene lookup returns CDR1 SGHNT and CDR2 YYREEE (reference sequence). The DNA of the CDR3 is TGTGCCAGCAGCGACGGGGCGGATACGCAGTATTTT. Translating it yields CASSDGADTQYF.

This clonotype was detected many times. The chain joins TRBV7-2 to TRBJ1-2; 7 bases fit TRBD1. CDR1 and CDR2 from the germline V gene are SGHTA and FQGNSA. The CDR3 consists of 13 residues. The junction had 1 base not matched to a gene; V was cut back by 2 bases and J by 4 bases. As DNA, the CDR3 is TGTGCCAGCAGCTTAACAGGGGCCTATGGCTACACCTTC. This translates into CASSLTGAYGYTF. Filled out from reference TRBV7-2 and TRBJ1-2, the complete variable domain reads GAGVSQSPSNKVTEKGKDVELRCDPISGHTALYWYRQSLGQGLEFLIYFQGNSAPDKSGLPSDRFSAERTGGSVSTLTIQRTQQEDSAVYLCASSLTGAYGYTFGSGTRLTVV.

This clonotype came up a few times. The rearrangement joins TRBV5-1 to TRBJ2-1; 9 bases are a match to TRBD1. Losses at the gene ends were 4 bases for V and 8 bases for J; bases not matched to a gene: 4. The germline V gene has CDR1 SGHRS and CDR2 YFSETQ. The CDR3 is made up of 13 amino acids. CDR3 nucleotides: TGCGCCAGCAGCGTGGGACAGGGCCATGAGCAGTTCTTC. Its protein product is CASSVGQGHEQFF.

The J gene is TRBJ2-3, the V gene TRBV5-1; 16 bases are shared with TRBD2. V dropped 3 bases and J dropped 6; count of bases not matched to a gene: 4. The CDR3 loop spans 16 amino acids. Germline assignment: CDR1 SGHRS and CDR2 YFSETQ. The CDR3 spells CASSSGTSGGADTQYF. As DNA, the CDR3 is TGCGCCAGCAGCTCAGGGACTAGCGGGGGGGCTGATACGCAGTATTTT. Full variable domain (remainder filled in from reference TRBV5-1 and TRBJ2-3): KAGVTQTPRYLIKTRGQQVTLSCSPISGHRSVSWYQQTPGQGLQFLFEYFSETQRNKGNFPGRFSGRQFSNSRSEMNVSTLELGDSALYLCASSSGTSGGADTQYFGPGTRLTVL.

A word on this clonotype: Relative to the germline gene, one junction end is altered; a read error may explain this. The genes are TRBV10-3 and TRBJ2-7, with D possibly being TRBD2 (5 bases). The CDR3 totals 12 residues. CDR1 is ENHRY and CDR2 is SYGVKD in the germline V gene. In DNA, the CDR3 is TGTGCCATCAGTGGAGGGCCCGATGAGGCTCTCTTC. It is translated as CAISGGPDEALF.

This clonotype was seen at least ten times. The J gene is TRBJ2-5, the V gene TRBV12-3 or TRBV12-4; 12 bases agree with TRBD2. The CDR3 extends over 14 amino acids. V trimming: 2 bases; J trimming: 5 bases; junction bases outside the gene matches: 0. CDR3 loop: CASSLLAGGETQYF. CDR3 in DNA: TGTGCCAGCAGTTTACTAGCGGGAGGGGAGACCCAGTACTTC.

V and J are TRBV19 and TRBJ2-3, with 7 bases aligning to TRBD2. V shed 5 bases and J 4 bases; nucleotides not matched to a gene: 9. Germline lookup yields CDR1 LNHDA and CDR2 SQIVND (reference sequence). CDR3 length: 15 amino acids. CDR3: CASSGSGTGADTQYF. DNA of the CDR3: TGTGCCAGTAGTGGGAGCGGGACTGGGGCAGATACGCAGTATTTT. Looking up the rest from reference TRBV19 and TRBJ2-3 gives the full variable domain: DGGITQSPKYLFRKEGQNVTLSCEQNLNHDAMYWYRQDPGQGLRLIYYSQIVNDFQKGDIAEGYSVSREKKESFPLTVTSAQKNPTAFYLCASSGSGTGADTQYFGPGTRLTVL.

V usage is TRBV6-5 and J usage is TRBJ2-3, with 12 nucleotides matching TRBD2. V dropped 0 bases and J dropped 4; count of bases not matched to a gene: 5. This CDR3 is built from 17 residues. The germline V gene encodes CDR1 MNHEY and CDR2 SVGAGI. CDR3 sequence (DNA): TGTGCCAGCAGTTACTCGAGCCTAGCGGGGGGGTCAGATACGCAGTATTTT. As protein: CASSYSSLAGGSDTQYF.

This clonotype has more than one count but fewer than ten. The CDR3 spells CASSLSRAGSITQYF. The CDR3 nucleotides are TGTGCCAGCAGTTTATCCAGGGCCGGGTCTATTACGCAGTATTTT. The rearrangement uses TRBV27 and TRBJ2-3; D might be TRBD1 (5 bases). From germline, CDR1 is MNHEY and CDR2 SMNVEV (reference sequence). The length of the CDR3 is 15 residues. Trimming left V 0 bases short and J 8 bases short, with 15 bases between.

The rearrangement joins TRBV11-2 to TRBJ2-1; 7 bases are a match to TRBD1. CDR1 is SGHAT and CDR2 is FQNNGV in the germline V gene. Losses at the gene ends were 1 base for V and 2 bases for J; bases not matched to a gene: 5. The CDR3 contains 16 residues. The CDR3 DNA is TGTGCCAGCAGCTTAGGCCCCGGGACAGCCTACAATGAGCAGTTCTTC. This gives the protein CASSLGPGTAYNEQFF.

The V call is TRBV12-3 or TRBV12-4, the J call TRBJ2-3; 13 bases map to TRBD2. The length of the CDR3 is 13 residues. Germline trimming cut 6 bases from V and 6 bases from J; bases unmatched to any gene: 0. The CDR3 loop is CASRLAGGDTQYF. In nucleotides, the CDR3 is TGTGCCAGCAGACTAGCGGGAGGGGATACGCAGTATTTT.

There are a few counts of this clonotype. This sequence joins TRBV4-1 and TRBJ1-4; no clear D. The V and J ends lost 0 bases and 0 bases respectively, with 5 bases between them. Germline V gene lookup returns CDR1 MGHRA and CDR2 YSYEKL. The CDR3 runs to 15 residues. CDR3 bases: TGCGCCAGCAGCCAAGATTTTGCAACTAATGAAAAACTGTTTTTT. Encoded protein: CASSQDFATNEKLFF.

This clonotype was counted a few times. The chain combines TRBV29-1 with TRBJ2-1; the match to TRBD1 covers 9 bases. V trimming: 4 bases; J trimming: 10 bases; junction bases outside the gene matches: 5. There are 12 residues in the CDR3. Germline loops: CDR1 SQVTM, CDR2 ANQGSEA. The CDR3 nucleotides read TGCAGCGTTGTCGCCGGGACAGGGGAGCAGTTCTTC. Translation gives CSVVAGTGEQFF.

This clonotype was seen only a few times. The chain employs TRBV29-1 and TRBJ2-1, with 10 bases that match TRBD2. This CDR3 region has 14 residues. V lost 4 bases and J lost 3; bases outside the gene matches: 3. Germline values: CDR1 SQVTM, CDR2 ANQGSEA. CDR3 DNA: TGCAGCGTTGTCACTAGCGGGGACTACAATGAGCAGTTCTTC. Amino acids: CSVVTSGDYNEQFF.

This clonotype has more than one count but fewer than ten. V gene TRBV25-1 combines with J gene TRBJ2-2; tentatively, D is TRBD1 (5 bases). The germline CDR1 and CDR2 sequences are MGHDK and SYGVNS. The V end was cut by 5 bases, the J end by 5 bases, with 15 bases between. The CDR3 runs to 15 residues. The CDR3 DNA follows: TGTGCCAGCAGTCACGCGCCAGGGCCAACCGGGGAGCTGTTTTTT. Its protein is CASSHAPGPTGELFF.

This clonotype was detected many times. The chain recombines TRBV10-3 with TRBJ2-3; D is ambiguous. Trimming shortened V by 0 bases and J by 4 bases, and 2 bases separated the two germline ends. Germline loops: CDR1 ENHRY, CDR2 SYGVKD. This CDR3 has 12 amino acids. CDR3 DNA: TGTGCCATCAGTGAGTCGGCAGATACGCAGTATTTT. It encodes CAISESADTQYF.

This clonotype was recorded a few times. V and J are TRBV5-6 and TRBJ2-5; no clear D. V was pared by 4 bases and J by 2 bases, with 12 bases between. Germline CDR1 reads SGHDT; CDR2 reads YYEEEE. This CDR3 has 14 residues. The chain's CDR3 is CASSPITRQETQYF. The CDR3 DNA reads as TGTGCCAGCAGCCCGATCACACGGCAAGAGACCCAGTACTTC.

This clonotype has just a few counts. The chain employs TRBV4-3 and TRBJ1-4; D possibly corresponds to TRBD1 (6 bases). The CDR3 totals 16 residues. CDR1 is LGHNA, CDR2 YSLEER, per germline. V was shortened by 0 bases and J by 7 bases, with 15 bases between the two germline ends. As DNA, the CDR3 is TGCGCCAGCAGCCAAGATAGCCAGGGGATAGGTGAAAAACTGTTTTTT. Encoded protein: CASSQDSQGIGEKLFF.

Only a few counts were recorded for this clonotype. J is TRBJ1-2 and V is TRBV4-3, with 9 nucleotides matching TRBD1. This CDR3 is 13 amino acids long. V lost 6 bases to trimming and J lost 6 bases; unmatched junction nucleotides: 5. CDR1 is LGHNA and CDR2 is YSLEER in the germline V gene. DNA of the CDR3: TGCGCCAGCAGTCAGACAGGGGGTCATGGCTACACCTTC. Translated: CASSQTGGHGYTF.

This chain connects TRBV29-1 to TRBJ2-5, with 8 bases aligning to TRBD1. Germline CDR1 and CDR2: SQVTM and ANQGSEA. CDR3 length: 12 residues. Trimming cost V 8 bases and J 7 bases; bases outside gene matches: 9. This CDR3 reads CSTRTGRGTQYF. CDR3 bases: TGCAGCACCCGGACAGGGCGAGGGACCCAGTACTTC.

The genes are TRBV7-9 and TRBJ2-7; possible D gene TRBD1, 6 bases. This CDR3 has 15 amino acids. Germline values: CDR1 SEHNR, CDR2 FQNEAQ (reference sequence). The V end lost 5 bases, the J end lost 2 bases, and 16 bases lay between the germline ends. This chain's CDR3 is CASSPTGTNPYEQYF. In nucleotides, the CDR3 is TGTGCCAGCAGCCCAACCGGGACAAACCCCTACGAGCAGTACTTC.